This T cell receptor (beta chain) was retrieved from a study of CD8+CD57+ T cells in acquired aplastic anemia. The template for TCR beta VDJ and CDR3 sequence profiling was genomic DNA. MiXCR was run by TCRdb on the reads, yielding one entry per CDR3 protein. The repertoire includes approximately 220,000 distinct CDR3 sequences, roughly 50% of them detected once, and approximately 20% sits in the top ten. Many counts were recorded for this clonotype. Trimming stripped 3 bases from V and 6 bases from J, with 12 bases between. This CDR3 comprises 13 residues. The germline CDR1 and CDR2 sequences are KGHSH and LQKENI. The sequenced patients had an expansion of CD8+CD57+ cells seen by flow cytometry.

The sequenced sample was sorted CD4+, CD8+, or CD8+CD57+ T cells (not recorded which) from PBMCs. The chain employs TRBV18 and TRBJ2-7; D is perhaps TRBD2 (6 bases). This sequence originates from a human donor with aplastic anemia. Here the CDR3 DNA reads TGTGCCAGCTCACCTTTGGGGGAGGCCGAGCAGTACTTC. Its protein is CASSPLGEAEQYF.